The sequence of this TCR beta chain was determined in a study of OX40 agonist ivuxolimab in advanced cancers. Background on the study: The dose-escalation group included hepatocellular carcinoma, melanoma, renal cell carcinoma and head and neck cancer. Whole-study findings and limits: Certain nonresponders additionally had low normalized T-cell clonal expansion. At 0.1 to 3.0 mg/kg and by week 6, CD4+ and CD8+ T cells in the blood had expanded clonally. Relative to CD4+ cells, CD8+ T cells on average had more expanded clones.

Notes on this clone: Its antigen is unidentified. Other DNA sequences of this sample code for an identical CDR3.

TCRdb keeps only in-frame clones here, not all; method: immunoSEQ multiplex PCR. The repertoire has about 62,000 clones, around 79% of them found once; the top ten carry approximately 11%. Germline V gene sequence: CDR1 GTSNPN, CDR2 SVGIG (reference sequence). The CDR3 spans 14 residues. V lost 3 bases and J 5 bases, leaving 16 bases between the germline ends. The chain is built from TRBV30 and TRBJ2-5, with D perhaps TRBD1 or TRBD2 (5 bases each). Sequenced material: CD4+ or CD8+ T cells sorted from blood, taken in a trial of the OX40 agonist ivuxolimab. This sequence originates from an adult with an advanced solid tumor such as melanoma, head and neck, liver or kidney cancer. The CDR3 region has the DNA TGTGCCTGGAGGGGGGTGGGCAACGGGGAGACCCAGTACTTC. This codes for CAWRGVGNGETQYF.